This T cell receptor beta chain is drawn from a study of control samples from healthy donors and cancer patients. The germline V gene encodes CDR1 MGHDK and CDR2 SYGVNS. Trimming pared 2 bases from V and 6 bases from J, leaving 13 bases between. The CDR3 runs to 14 residues. Only in-frame clones appear in the TCRdb table, and some are missing; sequencing was by immunoSEQ multiplex PCR. This table has 90,000 to 110,000 clones, less than 95% appearing once. The gene calls are TRBV25-1 and TRBJ1-2, with D maybe TRBD1 (5 bases). The sequenced material came from blood. This clonotype originated in a human donor in good health. The donor label of this sample is uncertain. CDR3 amino acids: CASSEQSGTHGYTF. In DNA form, the CDR3 reads TGTGCCAGCAGTGAACAGTCAGGGACGCATGGCTACACCTTC.